Shown below are 3 T cell receptor beta chains from a single sample sequenced in a study of blood T cell repertoires in COVID-19. Data came from immunoSEQ multiplex PCR; TCRdb stores just in-frame clones and leaves some out. The sample contains under 300,000 clones, 85% to 90% of which appear only once. Sequenced input: peripheral blood. These receptors were obtained from a woman younger than 45 with COVID-19, enrolled during active disease.

The chain recombines TRBV4-1 with TRBJ1-1, with 7 bases matching TRBD1. CDR1 and CDR2 (germline): MGHRA, YSYEKL. Losses at the gene ends were 1 base for V and 3 bases for J; bases not matched to a gene: 5. CDR3 length: 15 residues. The CDR3 DNA sequence: TGCGCCAGCAGCCAAGCGACAGGGTACGACACTGAAGCTTTCTTT. Translated: CASSQATGYDTEAFF.

The chain recombines TRBV7-9 with TRBJ1-1; D remains unclear. Trimming removed 5 bases from V and 2 bases from J, with 3 bases in between. The CDR3 is 11 residues long. Germline V gene data show CDR1 as SEHNR and CDR2 as FQNEAQ (reference sequence). This CDR3 is CASSTNTEAFF. Written as DNA, the CDR3 is TGTGCCAGCAGCACTAACACTGAAGCTTTCTTT.

The chain recombines TRBV29-1 with TRBJ2-6; D not certain. This CDR3 region has 15 residues. Germline CDR1 and CDR2: SQVTM and ANQGSEA. V was shortened by 4 bases and J by 1 base, with 11 bases between the two germline ends. The CDR3 region is CSVGGGYSGANVLTF. The CDR3 bases are TGCAGCGTTGGCGGCGGATATTCTGGGGCCAACGTCCTGACTTTC.